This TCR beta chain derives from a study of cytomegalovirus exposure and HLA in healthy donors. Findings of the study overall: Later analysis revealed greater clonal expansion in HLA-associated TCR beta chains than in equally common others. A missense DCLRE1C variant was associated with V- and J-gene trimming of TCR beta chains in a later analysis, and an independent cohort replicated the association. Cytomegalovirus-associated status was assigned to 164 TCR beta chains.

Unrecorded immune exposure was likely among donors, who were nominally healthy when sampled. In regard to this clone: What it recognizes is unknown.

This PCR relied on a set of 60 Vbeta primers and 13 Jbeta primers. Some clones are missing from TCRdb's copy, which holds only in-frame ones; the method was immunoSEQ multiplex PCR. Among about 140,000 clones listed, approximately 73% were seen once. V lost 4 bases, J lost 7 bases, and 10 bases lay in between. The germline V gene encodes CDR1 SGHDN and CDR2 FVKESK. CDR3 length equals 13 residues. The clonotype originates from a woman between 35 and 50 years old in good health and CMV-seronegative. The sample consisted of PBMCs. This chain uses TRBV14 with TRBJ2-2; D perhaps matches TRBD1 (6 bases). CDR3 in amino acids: CASSLQGGGELFF. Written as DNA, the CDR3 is TGTGCCAGCAGCCTACAGGGCGGCGGGGAGCTGTTTTTT.